A single sample is the source of the 31 T cell receptor beta chains below, sequenced in a study of blood T cell repertoires in COVID-19. Assay: immunoSEQ multiplex PCR; the TCRdb copy retains only in-frame clones and omits some. This sample has about 350,000 clones; roughly 87% occur once, and the top ten carry 0.9% to 1.2%. Sequencing was carried out using PBMCs or T cells enriched from blood (not recorded which). The receptor source for this set is a young woman who had recovered from COVID-19.

The J gene is TRBJ2-1, the V gene TRBV9; TRBD2 aligns across 7 bases. Germline loops: CDR1 SGDLS, CDR2 YYNGEE. This CDR3 is 15 amino acids long. The J segment lost 9 bases and the V segment lost 4 bases, leaving 13 bases of the junction unmatched. The CDR3 protein is CASSLTSGGGLEQFF. The CDR3 DNA sequence: TGTGCCAGCAGCCTTACCTCTGGCGGGGGACTTGAGCAGTTCTTC.

This rearrangement joins TRBV19 to TRBJ2-3, with D perhaps TRBD2 (6 bases). The CDR3 runs 14 residues. From germline, CDR1 is LNHDA and CDR2 SQIVND (reference sequence). Trimming cost V 5 bases and J 4 bases, with 13 bases left between them. The CDR3 is CASSSRLESDTQYF. CDR3 DNA: TGTGCCAGTAGTTCAAGACTAGAATCAGATACGCAGTATTTT.

The CDR3: CASSQLGGQEAFF. In nucleotides, the CDR3 is TGCGCCAGCAGCCAACTGGGCGGACAAGAAGCTTTCTTT. The rearrangement joins TRBV4-1 to TRBJ1-1; possible D gene TRBD1, 5 bases. The CDR3 is made up of 13 amino acids. Trimming left V 2 bases short and J 8 bases short, with 12 bases between. Per the germline V gene, CDR1 is MGHRA and CDR2 is YSYEKL.

The chain has TRBV10-2 and TRBJ2-7; 9 bases map to TRBD2. The J segment lost 7 bases and the V segment lost 6 bases, leaving 10 bases of the junction unmatched. Germline-derived CDR1 and CDR2 are WSHSY and SAAADI. The CDR3 runs 14 residues. CDR3 sequence reads: CASSSIAGAGEQYF. CDR3 nucleotides: TGCGCCAGCAGCTCAATAGCGGGGGCCGGGGAGCAGTACTTC.

This chain joins TRBV11-2 and TRBJ2-7; TRBD1 agrees at 7 bases. Germline lookup yields CDR1 SGHAT and CDR2 FQNNGV. The V segment lost 4 bases and the J segment 3 bases; nucleotides outside the gene matches: 3. The CDR3 has 13 amino acids. The CDR3 DNA reads TGTGCCAGCAGCTCCCAGGGGGTCTACGAGCAGTACTTC. Its translation: CASSSQGVYEQYF.

J is TRBJ1-5 and V is TRBV28, with 12 nucleotides matching TRBD1. The V segment lost 11 bases and the J segment 6 bases; nucleotides outside the gene matches: 8. Germline-derived CDR1 and CDR2 are MDHEN and SYDVKM. There are 14 residues in the CDR3. CDR3 DNA: TGTGCCGGGCGAGGGACAGGGGGCTTTCAGCCCCAGCATTTT. It is translated as CAGRGTGGFQPQHF.

The chain recombines TRBV10-3 with TRBJ1-4, with TRBD1 identical over 7 bases. Germline V lookup: CDR1 ENHRY, CDR2 SYGVKD. Germline trimming cut 0 bases from V and 7 bases from J; bases unmatched to any gene: 5. The CDR3 has 15 amino acids. CDR3 protein: CAISESKTGSEKLFF. CDR3 nucleotide sequence: TGTGCCATCAGTGAGTCAAAGACAGGGAGTGAAAAACTGTTTTTT.

This sequence joins TRBV2 and TRBJ1-1; D is ambiguous. The CDR3 extends over 17 amino acids. Germline CDR1 is SNHLY and CDR2 is FYNNEI. V lost 0 bases and J lost 3, with 17 bases in between. CDR3 sequence: CASSEAVDRPTDTEAFF. The DNA of the CDR3 is TGTGCCAGCAGTGAAGCGGTCGATAGGCCTACAGACACTGAAGCTTTCTTT.

The chain joins TRBV5-3 to TRBJ1-5; a weak D match, TRBD1 (5 bases). TRBV5-3 counts as an open reading frame of uncertain function. The CDR3 sequence is 15 residues long. With 2 bases removed from V and 2 bases from J, the gap between germline ends came to 11 bases. The CDR3 DNA reads as TGTGCCAGAAGCTTTTCCGGGGGGGGCAATCAGCCCCAGCATTTT. Protein: CARSFSGGGNQPQHF.

This sequence joins TRBV19 and TRBJ2-7, with TRBD1 identical over 10 bases. Trimming at V came to 1 base and at J to 3 bases, leaving 6 bases not matched to a gene. CDR3 size: 16 residues. Germline CDR1 LNHDA, CDR2 SQIVND (reference sequence). The CDR3 loop is CASSIVLGQGNYEQYF. The CDR3 DNA reads as TGTGCCAGTAGTATAGTTCTGGGACAGGGGAACTACGAGCAGTACTTC.

The chain combines TRBV7-2 with TRBJ1-5; no clear D gene. Germline CDR1 is SGHTA and CDR2 is FQGNSA. There are 16 residues in the CDR3. Trimming shortened V by 5 bases and J by 2 bases, and 16 bases separated the two germline ends. Here the CDR3 reads CASSLFGGKGNQPQHF. The CDR3 nucleotides read TGTGCCAGCAGCCTCTTCGGCGGTAAGGGCAATCAGCCCCAGCATTTT.

This clone was recorded once. The gene calls are TRBV13 and TRBJ1-4; TRBD1 matches at 8 bases. Unmatched junction bases numbered 5, after V lost 3 bases and J lost 5 bases. Looked up from germline, CDR1 is PRHDT and CDR2 is FYEKMQ (reference sequence). The CDR3 is 15 residues long. The CDR3 reads CASSFGQGGNEKLFF. The CDR3 bases are TGTGCCAGCAGCTTCGGACAGGGAGGAAATGAAAAACTGTTTTTT.

The CDR3 protein is CASQGGRAREQYF. The CDR3 DNA sequence: TGTGCCAGCCAAGGTGGCAGGGCCCGGGAGCAGTACTTC. The chain combines TRBV6-5 with TRBJ2-7, with D possibly being TRBD1 (5 bases). The germline V gene encodes CDR1 MNHEY and CDR2 SVGAGI. The CDR3 sequence is 13 residues long. V dropped 8 bases and J dropped 7 bases, with 18 bases sitting between them.

J is TRBJ1-1 and V is TRBV5-4, with D perhaps matching TRBD1 (6 bases). CDR1 is SGHNT, CDR2 YYREEE, per germline (reference sequence). V was pared by 0 bases and J by 7 bases, with 10 bases between. The CDR3 is 13 amino acids. The CDR3 loop is CASSLGTESEAFF. The CDR3 coding sequence is TGTGCCAGCAGCTTGGGGACAGAAAGTGAAGCTTTCTTT.

The V gene is TRBV28, the J gene TRBJ2-7; 9 positions match TRBD1. The V gene's germline CDR1 is MDHEN and CDR2 SYDVKM. The CDR3 length is 15 residues. V was pared by 5 bases and J by 4 bases, with 9 bases of the junction left unmatched. The CDR3 DNA reads TGTGCCAGCAGTGCTAGGGGGACAGGGAGGTACGAGCAGTACTTC. Translating it yields CASSARGTGRYEQYF. The entire variable domain, with the rest obtained from reference TRBV28 and TRBJ2-7, is as follows: DVKVTQSSRYLVKRTGEKVFLECVQDMDHENMFWYRQDPGLGLRLIYFSYDVKMKEKGDIPEGYSVSREKKERFSLILESASTNQTSMYLCASSARGTGRYEQYFGPGTRLTVT.

The CDR3 here is CASSMGFSGGAREQYF. CDR3 nucleotide sequence: TGTGCCAGTAGTATGGGTTTCTCCGGGGGGGCACGCGAGCAGTACTTC. J is TRBJ2-7 and V is TRBV19, with TRBD2 matching over 8 bases. Germline-derived CDR1 and CDR2 are LNHDA and SQIVND (reference sequence). The CDR3 sequence is 16 residues long. The V gene end was trimmed by 3 bases and the J gene end by 6 bases; junction bases not matched to a gene: 13. Complete variable domain (other parts from reference TRBV19 and TRBJ2-7): DGGITQSPKYLFRKEGQNVTLSCEQNLNHDAMYWYRQDPGQGLRLIYYSQIVNDFQKGDIAEGYSVSREKKESFPLTVTSAQKNPTAFYLCASSMGFSGGAREQYFGPGTRLTVT.

This clone was seen only a few times. This rearrangement joins TRBV4-1 to TRBJ2-7; TRBD1 matches at 12 bases. Looked up from germline, CDR1 is MGHRA and CDR2 is YSYEKL. V shed 1 base and J 6 bases; nucleotides not matched to a gene: 4. The CDR3 has 15 amino acids. The CDR3 DNA reads as TGCGCCAGCAGCCAAGTCCGGGACAGGGGGCGCGAGCAGTACTTC. Its protein is CASSQVRDRGREQYF.

Only one count was recorded for this clone. This rearrangement joins TRBV5-1 to TRBJ2-7, with TRBD1 as a possible D gene (5 bases). CDR1 and CDR2 (germline): SGHRS, YFSETQ. This CDR3 is built from 15 residues. V was shortened by 5 bases and J by 4 bases, with 19 bases between the two germline ends. The DNA of the CDR3 is TGCGCCAGCAGGTTTTTCCCACAGGTGGATTACGAGCAGTACTTC. It is translated as CASRFFPQVDYEQYF.

V gene TRBV15 combines with J gene TRBJ2-3, with TRBD2 matching over 9 bases. Per germline, CDR1 LNHNV and CDR2 YYDKDF (reference sequence). V was pared by 0 bases and J by 3 bases, with 7 bases of the junction left unmatched. This CDR3 comprises 17 residues. The CDR3 region has the DNA TGTGCCACCAGCAGAGAATCCCCGGGACTAGCTACAGATACGCAGTATTTT. It encodes CATSRESPGLATDTQYF.

The CDR3 coding sequence is TGTGCCAGTAGTAACAGGGGTATGAACACTGAAGCTTTCTTT. Its translation: CASSNRGMNTEAFF. The J gene is TRBJ1-1, the V gene TRBV19; TRBD1 agrees at 7 bases. The CDR3 spans 14 residues. Trimming at V came to 4 bases and at J to 0 bases, leaving 2 bases not matched to a gene. The germline gives CDR1 LNHDA, CDR2 SQIVND (reference sequence).

This clone was picked up one time. This chain joins TRBV27 and TRBJ1-5, with D perhaps matching TRBD1 (5 bases). Looked up from germline, CDR1 is MNHEY and CDR2 is SMNVEV (reference sequence). The CDR3 covers 14 residues. V was clipped by 3 bases and J by 1 base, with 7 bases between them. The CDR3 is CASSFQGSNQPQHF. In DNA, the CDR3 is TGTGCCAGCAGTTTCCAGGGAAGCAATCAGCCCCAGCATTTT.

V gene TRBV27 combines with J gene TRBJ2-7; the match to TRBD1 covers 11 bases. The ends lost 5 bases at V and 6 bases at J; junction bases unmatched: 6. Germline assignment: CDR1 MNHEY and CDR2 SMNVEV (reference sequence). The CDR3 consists of 14 residues. The CDR3 coding sequence is TGTGCCAGCAGTCAGGACAGGGGGCAGGGCGAGCAGTACTTC. Translation: CASSQDRGQGEQYF.

This clone is medium-sized by share. The rearrangement uses TRBV5-1 and TRBJ2-2; 10 nucleotides align to TRBD1. This CDR3 region has 18 residues. Germline CDR1 SGHRS, CDR2 YFSETQ. Unmatched junction bases numbered 15, after V lost 4 bases and J lost 6 bases. CDR3 in DNA: TGCGCCAGCAGCCTAACCGGGACAGGGGTCGCGGTCCCCGGGGAGCTGTTTTTT. Its protein is CASSLTGTGVAVPGELFF.

The CDR3 reads CASSQTRTGGEGYTF. The CDR3 region has the DNA TGTGCCAGCAGCCAAACCCGGACAGGGGGCGAGGGCTACACCTTC. The chain joins TRBV16 to TRBJ1-2; 11 bases are a match to TRBD1. J was trimmed by 8 bases and V by 2 bases; bases with no gene match: 7. The germline V gene encodes CDR1 KGHSY and CDR2 FQNENV. This CDR3 is built from 15 residues. The full variable domain, completed using reference TRBV16 and TRBJ1-2, is GEEVAQTPKHLVRGEGQKAKLYCAPIKGHSYVFWYQQVLKNEFKFLISFQNENVFDETGMPKERFSAKCLPNSPCSLEIQATKLEDSAVYFCASSQTRTGGEGYTFGSGTRLTVV.

The chain uses TRBV19 and TRBJ2-2, with D tentatively TRBD1 (6 bases). This CDR3 is built from 14 residues. Germline V gene lookup returns CDR1 LNHDA and CDR2 SQIVND (reference sequence). Trimming took 7 bases from V and 5 from J, leaving 14 bases between them. CDR3 in amino acids: CASKDSRLTGELFF. In DNA form, the CDR3 reads TGTGCCAGTAAGGACAGTCGTTTAACCGGGGAGCTGTTTTTT.

This rearrangement joins TRBV28 to TRBJ2-3; TRBD2 matches at 7 bases. CDR3 size: 15 residues. Germline V gene sequence: CDR1 MDHEN, CDR2 SYDVKM. The V gene end was trimmed by 2 bases and the J gene end by 1 base; junction bases not matched to a gene: 3. The CDR3 sequence is CASSLPLAGTDTQYF. Written as DNA, the CDR3 is TGTGCCAGCAGTTTACCGCTAGCGGGCACAGATACGCAGTATTTT.

The rearrangement joins TRBV6-5 to TRBJ1-2, with 7 bases aligning to TRBD1. The V gene's germline CDR1 is MNHEY and CDR2 SVGAGI. This CDR3 contains 13 residues. V was pared by 5 bases and J by 8 bases, with 8 bases of the junction left unmatched. The CDR3 DNA reads as TGTGCCAGCAGTCTTGGGACAGCGTCAGGCTACACCTTC. This codes for CASSLGTASGYTF.

The chain combines TRBV6-5 with TRBJ1-1; D is perhaps TRBD1 (5 bases). Trimming took 0 bases from V and 5 from J, leaving 13 bases between them. Germline-derived CDR1 and CDR2 are MNHEY and SVGAGI. The CDR3 covers 15 residues. Written as DNA, the CDR3 is TGTGCCAGCAGTTACTCGCAGGGAGGAGGGACTGAAGCTTTCTTT. This gives the protein CASSYSQGGGTEAFF.

V usage is TRBV2 and J usage is TRBJ2-1; 11 bases match TRBD2. V gave up 6 bases and J gave up 6 bases; unmatched junction bases: 13. Germline V CDR1 and CDR2: SNHLY, FYNNEI. This CDR3 contains 17 residues. CDR3 sequence (DNA): TGTGCCAGCAGGTCGTCGGGTAGCGGGGGGGCCTTCAATGAGCAGTTCTTC. Translation gives CASRSSGSGGAFNEQFF.

The rearrangement joins TRBV5-1 to TRBJ2-7; 8 bases match TRBD1. Germline V gene sequence: CDR1 SGHRS, CDR2 YFSETQ. The V and J ends lost 4 bases and 7 bases, in that order; junction bases with no gene match: 10. The CDR3 is made up of 14 amino acids. For the CDR3, the DNA is TGCGCCAGCAGCCAGGGGGCCGGGGGCATGGAGCAGTACTTC. The encoded protein is CASSQGAGGMEQYF.

V is TRBV4-1 and J is TRBJ1-2, with 8 bases fitting TRBD1. From germline, CDR1 is MGHRA and CDR2 YSYEKL. The CDR3 sequence is 15 residues long. The V and J ends lost 1 base and 3 bases, in that order; junction bases with no gene match: 4. The CDR3 reads CASSQVQGADYGYTF. CDR3 nucleotides: TGCGCCAGCAGCCAAGTCCAGGGGGCTGACTATGGCTACACCTTC.